The clone carrying this T cell receptor (beta chain) has a single count. The data are from a study of blood T cell repertoires in COVID-19. Study information: Italy, Spain and the United States were the sources of the convalescent and acute COVID-19 samples. Sources were T cells, B-cell-depleted T cells, or PBMCs; the material itself was cDNA or gDNA.

How the authors handled the data: The assay estimated nucleated cells by amplifying reference gene primers. Measured with immunoSEQ multiplex PCR; TCRdb has only the in-frame clones, and not every one. That table is the source of V, J and clone size, and D and trimming were worked out from the DNA. The top ten hold 9% to 9.5% of the sample, which has about 28,000 clones, about 85% seen once. The TCR sequence derives from a human donor in a cohort sampled during active COVID-19. The sequenced sample was peripheral blood.

In DNA, the CDR3 is TGTGCCAGCAGCGTAGATCGCGGACAGTCATATGGCTACACCTTC. This gives the protein CASSVDRGQSYGYTF. The chain recombines TRBV9 with TRBJ1-2; D may be TRBD1 (6 bases). V lost 0 bases to trimming and J lost 5 bases, with 14 bases between them. Germline V gives CDR1 SGDLS, CDR2 YYNGEE. CDR3 length: 15 residues.